This T cell receptor beta chain was found in a study of siplizumab effects on memory and regulatory T cells. The study's findings and limits: Alloreactive clones mapping to unstimulated subsets formed only a minor fraction.

As concerns this clone: The target antigen is unknown.

TCRdb's copy holds only in-frame clones and misses some; the assay was immunoSEQ multiplex PCR. The sample includes roughly 100,000 clones, approximately 90% of them seen just once. Germline-derived CDR1 and CDR2 are LNHDA and SQIVND (reference sequence). This CDR3 is built from 15 residues. V was clipped by 3 bases and J by 3 bases; unmatched bases: 3. The gene calls are TRBV19 and TRBJ2-3, with 10 bases matching TRBD2. The sequencing sample was made of CD4+ T cells sorted from blood. This TCR came from a human donor in good health. This chain's CDR3 is CASSILAGATDTQYF. CDR3 nucleotides: TGTGCCAGTAGTATCCTAGCGGGAGCGACAGATACGCAGTATTTT.